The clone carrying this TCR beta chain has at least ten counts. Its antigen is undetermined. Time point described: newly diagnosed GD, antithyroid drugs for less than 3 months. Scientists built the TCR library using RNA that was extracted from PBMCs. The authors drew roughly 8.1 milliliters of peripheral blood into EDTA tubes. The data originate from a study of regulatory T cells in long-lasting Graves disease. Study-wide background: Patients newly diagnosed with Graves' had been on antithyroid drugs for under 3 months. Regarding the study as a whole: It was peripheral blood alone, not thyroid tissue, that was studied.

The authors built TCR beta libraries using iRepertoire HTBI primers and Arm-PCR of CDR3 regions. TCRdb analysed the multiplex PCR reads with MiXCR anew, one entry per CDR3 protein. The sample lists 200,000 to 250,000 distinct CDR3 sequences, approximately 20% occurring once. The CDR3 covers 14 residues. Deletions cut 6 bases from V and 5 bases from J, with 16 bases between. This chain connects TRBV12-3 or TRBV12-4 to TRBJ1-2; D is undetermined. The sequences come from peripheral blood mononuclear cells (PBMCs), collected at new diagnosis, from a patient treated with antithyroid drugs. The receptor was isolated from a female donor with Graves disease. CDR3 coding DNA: TGTGCCAGCAGCCTCACCTCAGGCGGTTATGGCTACACCTTC. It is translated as CASSLTSGGYGYTF.